The source of this TCR beta chain is a study of cytomegalovirus exposure and HLA in healthy donors. Amplification used 60 Vbeta primers and 13 Jbeta primers. TCRdb's table, derived via immunoSEQ multiplex PCR, lists solely in-frame clones and lacks some. The sample comprises some 110,000 clones, roughly 9% of which are singletons, and less than 4% rests with the top ten. Study findings and constraints: It was in a later analysis that TCR association rates were seen to vary by HLA locus, highest for DRB1 and lowest for HLA-C. The classifier was said to identify cytomegalovirus status with high specificity and sensitivity.

CDR3 length: 17 amino acids. With V trimmed by 2 bases and J by 0 bases, 6 bases remained unmatched. In germline, CDR1 is LGHNA, CDR2 YSLEER. On this clone itself: Its antigen is not identified.

Sequenced input: PBMCs. The chain uses TRBV4-3 and TRBJ2-7; TRBD1 matches at 11 bases. The sequence derives from a man younger than 45 in good health and CMV-seronegative. The CDR3 nucleotides read TGCGCCAGCAGCCAATTGTCCGGGACAGGGGGCTCCTACGAGCAGTACTTC. Translation gives CASSQLSGTGGSYEQYF.